This T cell receptor beta chain was observed in a study of blood T cell repertoires in COVID-19. Study information: Spain, Italy and the United States supplied samples that represented acute and convalescent COVID-19. PBMCs, B-cell-depleted T cells, or T cells provided the cDNA or gDNA that made up the material.

Participant-given clinical history determined each cohort assignment. All recovered Cohort 3 donors got two negative PCRs, got clearance, or saw symptom resolution. The germline V gene encodes CDR1 SGHVS and CDR2 FNYEAQ. The CDR3 sequence is 15 residues long. V was shortened by 4 bases and J by 1 base, with 13 bases between the two germline ends. Repertoires were generated with immunoSEQ multiplex PCR, while TCRdb's copy carries only in-frame clones and drops some. The sample lists approximately 210,000 clones, 82% occurring once. The chain employs TRBV7-6 and TRBJ1-1, with D possibly matching TRBD1 (5 bases). The sequenced sample consisted of PBMCs or T cells enriched from blood (not recorded which). The TCR sequence derives from a woman aged 60-75 years who had recovered from COVID-19. CDR3 sequence reads: CASSSGRRGNTEAFF. The CDR3 DNA is TGTGCCAGCAGCTCGGGGAGGAGGGGGAACACTGAAGCTTTCTTT.